This T cell receptor beta chain was found in a study of OX40 agonist ivuxolimab in advanced cancers. Study details: Patients assigned to dose escalation were diagnosed with hepatocellular carcinoma, melanoma, renal cell or head and neck cancer. Checkpoint inhibitors had been given previously to over 30% of patients. Study outcomes and limitations: CD4+ and CD8+ T cells in blood underwent clonal expansion by week 6 at 0.1 to 3.0 mg/kg.

The length of the CDR3 is 14 residues. The germline V gene has CDR1 SGHRS and CDR2 YFSETQ. The V gene end was trimmed by 4 bases and the J gene end by 8 bases; junction bases not matched to a gene: 7. In regard to this clone: What it binds is not known.

Produced via immunoSEQ multiplex PCR; TCRdb's table is partial and in-frame only. This sample carries 48,000 or so clones, approximately 90% of them seen once, and the ten largest clones take 40% to 50%. The chain combines TRBV5-1 with TRBJ1-4; 8 nucleotides line up with TRBD1. The sample consisted of CD4+ or CD8+ T cells sorted from blood, taken in a trial of the OX40 agonist ivuxolimab. The clonotype comes from an adult with an advanced solid tumor such as melanoma, head and neck, liver or kidney cancer. The CDR3 region has the DNA TGCGCCAGCAGCATTACAGGGGGAGAGGAAAAACTGTTTTTT. It translates to CASSITGGEEKLFF.